This is a list of T cell receptor beta chains from one sample in a study of OX40 agonist ivuxolimab in advanced cancers. Here immunoSEQ multiplex PCR was the method, and the copy in TCRdb shows in-frame clones only, minus some. The sample consists of tens of thousands of clones, about 88% of them appearing once. The specimen was CD4+ or CD8+ T cells sorted from blood, collected in a trial of the OX40 agonist ivuxolimab. The receptor set was obtained from an adult with an advanced solid tumor such as melanoma, head and neck, liver or kidney cancer. Each CDR3 is given without its conserved first and last residue.

V	J	length	CDR3
TRBV10-1	TRBJ2-3	10	ASSESTDTQY
TRBV5-1	TRBJ2-1	14	ASSPPGLAVDNEQF
TRBV28	TRBJ2-4	10	ASARGQGRAY
TRBV5-6	TRBJ2-6	16	ASSYTGTVFSGANVLT
TRBV10-1	TRBJ2-1	15	ASSEWGLAGSYNEQF
TRBV29-1	TRBJ2-1	12	SVGRTGNYNEQF
TRBV10-3	TRBJ1-3	12	AASSRTAGNTIY
TRBV29-1	TRBJ2-1	13	SVGRDWEGLSEQF
TRBV25-1	TRBJ2-7	12	ASSDRTRTYEQY
TRBV6-5	TRBJ2-7	13	ASSPSGSEYYEQY
TRBV29-1	TRBJ2-7	10	SVGTESYEQY
TRBV30	TRBJ2-1	10	AWSDSYNEQF
TRBV9	TRBJ2-7	14	ASSVGLGVLRGEQY
TRBV5-6	TRBJ1-2	11	ASTRAQNYGYT
TRBV9	TRBJ2-1	13	ASSSGGSIYNEQF
TRBV6-5	TRBJ2-7	13	ASSPISGRLYEQY
TRBV9	TRBJ2-1	14	ASSARSSGEFNEQF
TRBV27	TRBJ2-1	11	ASRKTGTNEQF
TRBV7-7	TRBJ2-5	13	ASSPSPGGQETQY
TRBV7-8	TRBJ1-1	11	ASSLQGETEAF
TRBV11-3	TRBJ2-7	12	ASSLARASYEQY
TRBV5-1	TRBJ2-6	16	ASSPRTSGSSGANVLT